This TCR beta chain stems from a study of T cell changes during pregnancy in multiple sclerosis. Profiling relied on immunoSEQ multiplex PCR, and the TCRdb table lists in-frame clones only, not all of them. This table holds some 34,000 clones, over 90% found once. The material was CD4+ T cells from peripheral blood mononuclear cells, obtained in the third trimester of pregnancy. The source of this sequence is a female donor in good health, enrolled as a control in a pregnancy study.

In DNA, the CDR3 is TGTGCCAGCAGCAGAGGTGGAGGCTACGAGCAGTACTTC. Translation gives CASSRGGGYEQYF. This chain connects TRBV28 to TRBJ2-7; maybe TRBD2 (5 bases). CDR3 size: 13 residues. The germline V and J ends were trimmed by 6 bases and 3 bases, with 12 bases remaining between them. Germline CDR1 MDHEN, CDR2 SYDVKM.